In its sample, the clone carrying this TCR beta chain was seen many times. Its antigen is not known. Time point given: patch test 1, 2 weeks after DPC sensitization. Stated treatment: therapeutic diphenylcyclopropenone sensitization with weekly scalp DPC. The sample belongs to a study of human T cells and chemical hapten exposure. At the level of the study: Skin of the upper inner arm, about 2 cm by about 2 cm, received 2% DPC for sensitization.

The CDR3 spans 12 residues. Trimming took 8 bases from V and 5 from J, leaving 9 bases between them. CDR1 is SGHTA, CDR2 FQGTGA, per germline. The study used a library that attached unique molecular identifiers to individual cDNA molecules. In the original analysis: Counts of TCRs in each sample centred on a median of about 95,000 and extended from roughly 25,000 to 750,000. TCRdb analysed the RACE reads with MiXCR anew, one entry per CDR3 protein. The V and J calls come from TCRdb's annotation, not from the publication. The sample consists of roughly 98,000 distinct CDR3 sequences, roughly an eighth of them appearing once. Study observations and caveats: No change in TCRs above 1 in 1000 frequency was produced by DPC sensitization.

The clonotype originates from a woman in her thirties or forties with alopecia areata. Some clones in this sample may be carry-over from other donors' samples. Source: whole blood, taken in connection with sensitization to the hapten diphenylcyclopropenone (DPC). The chain joins TRBV7-3 to TRBJ2-2; no clear D. This CDR3 is CASGRETGELFF. CDR3 bases: TGTGCCAGCGGTAGGGAAACCGGGGAGCTGTTTTTT.